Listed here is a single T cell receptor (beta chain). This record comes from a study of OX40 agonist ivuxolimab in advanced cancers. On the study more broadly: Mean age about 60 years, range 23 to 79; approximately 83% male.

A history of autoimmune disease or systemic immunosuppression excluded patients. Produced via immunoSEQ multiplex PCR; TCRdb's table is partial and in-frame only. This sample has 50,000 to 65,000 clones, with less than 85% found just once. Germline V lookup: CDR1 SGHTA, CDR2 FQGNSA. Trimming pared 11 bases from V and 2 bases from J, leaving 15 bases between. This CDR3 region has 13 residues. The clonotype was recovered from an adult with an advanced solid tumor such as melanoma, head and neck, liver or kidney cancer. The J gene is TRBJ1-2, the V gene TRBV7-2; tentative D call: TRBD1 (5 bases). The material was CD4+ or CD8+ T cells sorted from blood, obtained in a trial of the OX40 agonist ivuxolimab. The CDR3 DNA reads TGTGCCTCCGTGGGGCTACCGAACTATGGCTACACCTTC. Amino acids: CASVGLPNYGYTF.